This T cell receptor beta chain was observed in a study of blood T cell repertoires in COVID-19. Some clones are missing from TCRdb's copy, which holds only in-frame ones; the method was immunoSEQ multiplex PCR. The sample includes some 260,000 clones, roughly 91% of them seen just once. V shed 5 bases and J 10 bases; nucleotides not matched to a gene: 21. Per the germline V gene, CDR1 is SGHVS and CDR2 is FQNEAQ. The CDR3 runs to 19 residues. This clone was observed a single time. The gene calls are TRBV7-8 and TRBJ2-1, with TRBD2 matching 12 bases. Sequencing used peripheral blood. The source is a woman in her forties who had recovered from COVID-19. CDR3: CASSPGRDGGLAGPWEQFF. The CDR3 DNA sequence: TGTGCCAGCAGCCCGGGCCGGGACGGCGGACTAGCGGGACCGTGGGAGCAGTTCTTC.